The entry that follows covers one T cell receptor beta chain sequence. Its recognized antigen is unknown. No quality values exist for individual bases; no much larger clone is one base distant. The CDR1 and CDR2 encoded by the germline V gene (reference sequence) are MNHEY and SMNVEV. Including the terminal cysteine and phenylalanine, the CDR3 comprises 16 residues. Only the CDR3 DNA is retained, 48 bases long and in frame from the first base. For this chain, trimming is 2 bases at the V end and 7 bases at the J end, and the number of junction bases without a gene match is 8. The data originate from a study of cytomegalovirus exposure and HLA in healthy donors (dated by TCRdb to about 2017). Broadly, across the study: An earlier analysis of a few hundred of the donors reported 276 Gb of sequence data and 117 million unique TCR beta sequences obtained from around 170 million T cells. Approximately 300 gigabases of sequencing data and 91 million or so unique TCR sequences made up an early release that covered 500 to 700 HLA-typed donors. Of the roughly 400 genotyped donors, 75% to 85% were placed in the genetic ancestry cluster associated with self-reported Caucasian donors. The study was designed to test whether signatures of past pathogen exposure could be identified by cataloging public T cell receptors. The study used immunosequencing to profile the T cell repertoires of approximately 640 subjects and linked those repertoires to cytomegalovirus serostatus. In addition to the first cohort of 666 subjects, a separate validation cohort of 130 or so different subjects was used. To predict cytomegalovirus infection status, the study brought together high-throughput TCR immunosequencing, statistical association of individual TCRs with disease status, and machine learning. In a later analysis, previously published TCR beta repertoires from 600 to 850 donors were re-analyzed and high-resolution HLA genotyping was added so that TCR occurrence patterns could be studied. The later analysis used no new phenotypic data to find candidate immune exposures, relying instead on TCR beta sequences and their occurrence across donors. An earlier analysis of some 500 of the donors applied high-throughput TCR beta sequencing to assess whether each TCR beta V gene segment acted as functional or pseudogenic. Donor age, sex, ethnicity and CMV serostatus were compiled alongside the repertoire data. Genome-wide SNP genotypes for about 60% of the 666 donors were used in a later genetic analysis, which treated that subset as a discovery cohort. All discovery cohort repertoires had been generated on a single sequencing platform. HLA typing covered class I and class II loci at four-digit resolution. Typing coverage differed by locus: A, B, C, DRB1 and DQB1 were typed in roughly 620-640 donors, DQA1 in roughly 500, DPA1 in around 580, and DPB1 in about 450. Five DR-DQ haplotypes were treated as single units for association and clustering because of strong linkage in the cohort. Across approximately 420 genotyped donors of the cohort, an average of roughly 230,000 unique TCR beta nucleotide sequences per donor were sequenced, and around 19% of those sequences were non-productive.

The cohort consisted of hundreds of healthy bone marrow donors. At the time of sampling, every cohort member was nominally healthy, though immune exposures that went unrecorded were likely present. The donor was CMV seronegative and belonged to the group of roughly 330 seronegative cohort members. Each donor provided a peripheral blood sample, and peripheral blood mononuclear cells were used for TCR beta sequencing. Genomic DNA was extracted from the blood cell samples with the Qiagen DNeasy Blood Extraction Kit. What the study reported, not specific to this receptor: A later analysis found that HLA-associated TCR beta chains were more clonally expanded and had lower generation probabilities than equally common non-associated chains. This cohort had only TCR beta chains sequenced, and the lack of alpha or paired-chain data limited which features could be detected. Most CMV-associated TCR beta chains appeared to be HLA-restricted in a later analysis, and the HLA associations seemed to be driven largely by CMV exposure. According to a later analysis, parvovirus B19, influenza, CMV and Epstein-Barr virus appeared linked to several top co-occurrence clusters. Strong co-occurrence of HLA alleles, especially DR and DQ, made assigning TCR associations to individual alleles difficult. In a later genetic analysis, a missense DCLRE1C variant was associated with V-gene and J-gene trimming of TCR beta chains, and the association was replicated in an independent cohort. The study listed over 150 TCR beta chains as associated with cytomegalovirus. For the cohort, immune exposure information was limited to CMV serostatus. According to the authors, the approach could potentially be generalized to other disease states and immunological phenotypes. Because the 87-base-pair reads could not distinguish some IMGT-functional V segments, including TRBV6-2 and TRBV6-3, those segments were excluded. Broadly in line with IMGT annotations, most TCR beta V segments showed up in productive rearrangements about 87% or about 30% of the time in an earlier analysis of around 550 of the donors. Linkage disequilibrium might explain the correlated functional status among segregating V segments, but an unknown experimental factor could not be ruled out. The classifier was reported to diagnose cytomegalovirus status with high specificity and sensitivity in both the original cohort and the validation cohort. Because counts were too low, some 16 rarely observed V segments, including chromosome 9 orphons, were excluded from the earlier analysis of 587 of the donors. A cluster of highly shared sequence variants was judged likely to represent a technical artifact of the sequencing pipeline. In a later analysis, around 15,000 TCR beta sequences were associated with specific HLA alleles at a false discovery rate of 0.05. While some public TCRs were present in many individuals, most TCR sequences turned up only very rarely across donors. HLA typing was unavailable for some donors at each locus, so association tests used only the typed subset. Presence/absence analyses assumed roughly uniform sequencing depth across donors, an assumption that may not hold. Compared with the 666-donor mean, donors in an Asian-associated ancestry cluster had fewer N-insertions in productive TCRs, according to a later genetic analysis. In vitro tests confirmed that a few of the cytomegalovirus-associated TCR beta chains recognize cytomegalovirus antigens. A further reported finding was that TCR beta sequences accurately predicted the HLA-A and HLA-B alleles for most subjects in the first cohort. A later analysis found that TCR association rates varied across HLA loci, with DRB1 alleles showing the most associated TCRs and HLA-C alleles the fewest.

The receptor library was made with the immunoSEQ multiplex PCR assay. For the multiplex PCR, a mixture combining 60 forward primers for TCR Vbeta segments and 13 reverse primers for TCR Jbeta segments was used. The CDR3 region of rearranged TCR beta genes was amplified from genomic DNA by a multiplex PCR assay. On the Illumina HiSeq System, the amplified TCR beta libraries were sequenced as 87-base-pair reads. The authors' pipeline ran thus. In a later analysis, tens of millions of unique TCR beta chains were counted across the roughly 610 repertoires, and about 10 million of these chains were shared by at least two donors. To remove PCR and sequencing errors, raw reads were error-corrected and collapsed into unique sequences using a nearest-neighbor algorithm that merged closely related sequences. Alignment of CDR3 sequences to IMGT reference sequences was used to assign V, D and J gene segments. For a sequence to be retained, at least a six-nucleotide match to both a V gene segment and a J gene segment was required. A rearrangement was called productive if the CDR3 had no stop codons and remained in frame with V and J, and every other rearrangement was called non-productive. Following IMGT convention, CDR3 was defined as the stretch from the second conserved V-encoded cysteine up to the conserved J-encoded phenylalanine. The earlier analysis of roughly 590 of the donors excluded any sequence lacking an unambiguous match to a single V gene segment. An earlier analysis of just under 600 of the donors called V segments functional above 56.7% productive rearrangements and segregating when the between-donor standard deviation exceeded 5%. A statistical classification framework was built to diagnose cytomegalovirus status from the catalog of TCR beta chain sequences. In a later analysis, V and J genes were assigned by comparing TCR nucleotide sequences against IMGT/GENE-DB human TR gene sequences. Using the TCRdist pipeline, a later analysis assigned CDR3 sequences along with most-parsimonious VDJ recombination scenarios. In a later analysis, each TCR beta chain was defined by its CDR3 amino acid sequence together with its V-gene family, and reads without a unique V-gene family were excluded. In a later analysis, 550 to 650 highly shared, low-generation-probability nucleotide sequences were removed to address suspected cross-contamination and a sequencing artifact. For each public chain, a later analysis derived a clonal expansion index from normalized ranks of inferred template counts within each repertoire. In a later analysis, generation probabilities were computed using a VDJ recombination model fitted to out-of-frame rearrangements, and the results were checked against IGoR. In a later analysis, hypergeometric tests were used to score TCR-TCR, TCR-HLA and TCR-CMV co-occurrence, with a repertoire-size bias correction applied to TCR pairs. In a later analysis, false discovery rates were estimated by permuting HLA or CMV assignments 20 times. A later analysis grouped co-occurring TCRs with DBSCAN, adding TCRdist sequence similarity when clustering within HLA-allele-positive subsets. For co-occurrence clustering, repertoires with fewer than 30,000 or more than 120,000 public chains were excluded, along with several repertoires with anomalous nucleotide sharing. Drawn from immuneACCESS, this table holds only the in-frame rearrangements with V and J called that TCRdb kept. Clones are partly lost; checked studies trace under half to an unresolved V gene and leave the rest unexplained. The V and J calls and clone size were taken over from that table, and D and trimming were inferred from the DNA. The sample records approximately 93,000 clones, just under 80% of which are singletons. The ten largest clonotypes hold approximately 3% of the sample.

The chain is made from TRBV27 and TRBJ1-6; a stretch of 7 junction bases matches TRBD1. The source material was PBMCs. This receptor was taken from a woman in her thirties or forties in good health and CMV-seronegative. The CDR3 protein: CASSLVGTVKNSPLHF. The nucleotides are TGTGCCAGCAGTTTAGTCGGGACAGTAAAAAATTCACCCCTCCACTTT.